The next 17 T cell receptor beta chains were all read from a single sample in a study of radiotherapy plus CTLA-4 blockade in lung cancer. The method was immunoSEQ multiplex PCR; TCRdb's version includes in-frame clones alone and lacks a portion of them. The top ten hold around a sixth of the sample, which has about 57,000 clones, 65% to 80% seen once. Sequenced material: peripheral blood, taken from a patient treated with radiotherapy plus ipilimumab. The source of these receptors is a human donor with non-small cell lung cancer who had a complete response to radiotherapy plus ipilimumab.

V gene TRBV6-4 combines with J gene TRBJ2-3; 9 bases map to TRBD1. The CDR3 is 15 residues long. From germline, CDR1 is MRHNA and CDR2 SNTAGT. V trimming: 6 bases; J trimming: 1 base; junction bases outside the gene matches: 5. The CDR3 protein is CASSKQGAGTDTQYF. In nucleotides, the CDR3 is TGTGCCAGCAGCAAACAGGGGGCCGGCACAGATACGCAGTATTTT.

This chain links TRBV25-1 with TRBJ2-5; 7 nucleotides line up with TRBD2. Germline CDR1 and CDR2: MGHDK and SYGVNS. The CDR3 spans 13 residues. V shed 2 bases, J shed 6 bases, and the junction held 3 bases outside the gene matches. For the CDR3, the DNA is TGTGCCAGCAGTGAAGGGGGGGTGAAGACCCAGTACTTC. Protein sequence: CASSEGGVKTQYF. The whole variable domain, remainder taken from reference TRBV25-1 and TRBJ2-5, is EADIYQTPRYLVIGTGKKITLECSQTMGHDKMYWYQQDPGMELHLIHYSYGVNSTEKGDLSSESTVSRIRTEHFPLTLESARPSHTSQYLCASSEGGVKTQYFGPGTRLLVL.

For the CDR3, the DNA is TGCGCCAGCAGCTTGGACTCCCTAGCGGGAGGGGCACCGGGCGAGCAGTACGTC. As protein: CASSLDSLAGGAPGEQYV. This rearrangement joins TRBV5-1 to TRBJ2-7, with 12 positions matching TRBD2. The CDR3 has 18 residues. Germline V gives CDR1 SGHRS, CDR2 YFSETQ. The V and J ends lost 0 bases and 6 bases, in that order; junction bases with no gene match: 13.

V is TRBV29-1 and J is TRBJ1-3; TRBD1 might be the D (6 bases). Germline V gene lookup returns CDR1 SQVTM and CDR2 ANQGSEA. V lost 6 bases and J lost 0, with 12 bases in between. This CDR3 has 14 amino acids. This CDR3 reads CSVHTGNSGNTIYF. In DNA, the CDR3 is TGCAGCGTGCATACAGGGAACTCTGGAAACACCATATATTTT. Based on the CDR3 plus reference TRBV29-1 and TRBJ1-3, the full variable domain is SAVISQKPSRDICQRGTSLTIQCQVDSQVTMMFWYRQQPGQSLTLIATANQGSEATYESGFVIDKFPISRPNLTFSTLTVSNMSPEDSSIYLCSVHTGNSGNTIYFGEGSWLTVV.

The chain employs TRBV5-1 and TRBJ2-1, with TRBD1 identical over 11 bases. The CDR3 spans 14 residues. The V gene end was trimmed by 0 bases and the J gene end by 7 bases; junction bases not matched to a gene: 0. Per the germline V gene, CDR1 is SGHRS and CDR2 is YFSETQ. CDR3 nucleotides: TGCGCCAGCAGCTTGGGGGACAGGGGGAATGAGCAGTTCTTC. Its protein product is CASSLGDRGNEQFF.

V usage is TRBV9 and J usage is TRBJ1-6, with a possible D match to TRBD1 (5 bases). Trimming cost V 4 bases and J 10 bases, with 18 bases left between them. The CDR3 covers 15 residues. CDR1 is SGDLS, CDR2 YYNGEE, per germline. The CDR3 here is CASSIGTPGDSPLHF. The CDR3 coding sequence is TGTGCCAGCAGCATCGGGACTCCTGGAGACTCACCCCTCCACTTT.

The chain is built from TRBV30 and TRBJ1-3; 11 positions agree with TRBD1. Trimming at V came to 5 bases and at J to 0 bases, leaving 3 bases not matched to a gene. Germline values: CDR1 GTSNPN, CDR2 SVGIG (reference sequence). There are 15 residues in the CDR3. Written as DNA, the CDR3 is TGTGCCTGGGGGACAGGGGGAGGCTCTGGAAACACCATATATTTT. The encoded protein is CAWGTGGGSGNTIYF.

The rearrangement joins TRBV7-8 to TRBJ1-5, with no clear D. V lost 0 bases, J lost 0 bases, and 9 bases lay in between. Germline values: CDR1 SGHVS, CDR2 FQNEAQ. The CDR3 extends over 16 amino acids. The CDR3 loop reads CASSLARGYSNQPQHF. The CDR3 DNA sequence: TGTGCCAGCAGCTTAGCGCGCGGATATAGCAATCAGCCCCAGCATTTT.

The chain links TRBV7-9 to TRBJ1-2; the match to TRBD1 covers 8 bases. The germline CDR1 and CDR2 sequences are SEHNR and FQNEAQ (reference sequence). The CDR3 runs 15 residues. Germline trimming cut 3 bases from V and 6 bases from J; bases unmatched to any gene: 9. The CDR3 is CASSFGGTGIDGYTF. For the CDR3, the DNA is TGTGCCAGCAGCTTTGGCGGGACAGGCATAGATGGCTACACCTTC.

This clone was detected a few times. This rearrangement joins TRBV27 to TRBJ1-1; possibly TRBD1 for D (5 bases). Trimming took 8 bases from V and 0 from J, leaving 10 bases between them. This CDR3 spans 13 amino acids. Germline CDR1 MNHEY, CDR2 SMNVEV (reference sequence). CDR3 loop: CASWGLLNTEAFF. The CDR3 nucleotides read TGTGCCAGCTGGGGACTATTGAACACTGAAGCTTTCTTT.

The chain employs TRBV28 and TRBJ2-2; 16 nucleotides match TRBD2. With 5 bases clipped from V and 7 bases from J, the junction kept 4 bases outside the gene matches. In germline, CDR1 is MDHEN, CDR2 SYDVKM. CDR3 length: 16 residues. The CDR3 reads CASSPGTSGRGGELFF. CDR3 nucleotides: TGTGCCAGCAGTCCCGGGACTAGCGGGAGGGGCGGGGAGCTGTTTTTT.

The chain's CDR3 is CASSQGDRGGDGYTF. CDR3 nucleotides: TGCGCCAGCAGCCAAGGCGACAGGGGAGGGGATGGCTACACCTTC. The chain links TRBV4-1 to TRBJ1-2; 8 nucleotides align to TRBD1. J was trimmed by 6 bases and V by 1 base; bases with no gene match: 7. The CDR3 has 15 amino acids. Germline V gives CDR1 MGHRA, CDR2 YSYEKL.

A single count supports this clone. The chain combines TRBV29-1 with TRBJ1-2; D is unresolved. V lost 3 bases and J 4 bases, leaving 12 bases between the germline ends. CDR3 length equals 13 residues. Per the germline V gene, CDR1 is SQVTM and CDR2 is ANQGSEA. The CDR3 is CSVEAGGAYGYTF. The CDR3 nucleotides are TGCAGCGTTGAGGCCGGAGGCGCCTATGGCTACACCTTC.

V and J are TRBV18 and TRBJ2-5; TRBD2 might be the D (6 bases). With 2 bases removed from V and 0 bases from J, the gap between germline ends came to 7 bases. The CDR3 is made up of 14 amino acids. Germline values: CDR1 KGHSH, CDR2 LQKENI. CDR3 loop: CASSPGTYQETQYF. The DNA for the CDR3 is TGTGCCAGCTCACCAGGGACTTACCAAGAGACCCAGTACTTC.

The rearrangement links TRBV27 to TRBJ2-3, with D possibly TRBD1 on 5 matching bases. Per the germline V gene, CDR1 is MNHEY and CDR2 is SMNVEV (reference sequence). Trimming removed 3 bases from V and 4 bases from J, with 8 bases in between. This CDR3 region has 13 residues. The CDR3 sequence is CASSLKGPDTQYF. CDR3 sequence (DNA): TGTGCCAGCAGTTTGAAGGGGCCAGATACGCAGTATTTT.

The chain joins TRBV7-9 to TRBJ1-2, with 8 bases aligning to TRBD1. Germline values: CDR1 SEHNR, CDR2 FQNEAQ (reference sequence). V was pared by 5 bases and J by 8 bases, with 10 bases of the junction left unmatched. This CDR3 spans 14 amino acids. CDR3 loop: CASSPDRGGSGYTF. The CDR3 DNA follows: TGTGCCAGCAGCCCCGACAGGGGCGGCTCGGGCTACACCTTC.

The chain recombines TRBV19 with TRBJ1-1; TRBD1 matches 9 bases. Trimming removed 7 bases from V and 5 bases from J; junction bases left unmatched: 11. The CDR3 sequence is 15 residues long. From germline, CDR1 is LNHDA and CDR2 SQIVND (reference sequence). In DNA form, the CDR3 reads TGTGCCAGTATTGGGGGGACAGGGTGGCGGACTGAAGCTTTCTTT. Protein: CASIGGTGWRTEAFF.